This is a list of T cell receptor beta chains from one sample in a study of CD8+ T cells in alopecia areata. Clones were read by immunoSEQ multiplex PCR, and TCRdb kept only the in-frame ones, dropping some. The sample lists some 110,000 clones, about two fifths occurring once. The material sequenced was CD4+ T cells sorted from blood. These TCRs come from a human donor with alopecia areata. The CDR3 runs from the conserved cysteine through the conserved F or W. The order of the fields is clone size, J gene, V gene, D gene, CDR3 DNA, CDR3 protein. A D gene is named only where the DNA matches it firmly. Size values are once, few and many counts, or a class for expanded clones, and some rows have none.

NA TRBJ1-2 TRBV5-6 NA TGTGCCAGCAGCCCCCCATTGGGACTCCGGCGAGGCTACACCTTC CASSPPLGLRRGYTF
few TRBJ1-2 TRBV29-1 NA TGCAGCGTTGATGGTACGGGGCCTTTAGCTAACTATGGCTACACCTTC CSVDGTGPLANYGYTF
NA TRBJ2-4 TRBV2 NA TGTGCCAGCAGTGCCATAAAGTCGGGGGCGGCCCGCAACATTCAGTACTTC CASSAIKSGAARNIQYF
few TRBJ1-1 TRBV29-1 NA TGCAGCGTGGGGGGCGGTACCCCGAACACTGAAGCTTTCTTT CSVGGGTPNTEAFF
few TRBJ2-2 TRBV27 TRBD2 TGTGCCAGCTCCCTCCGGGCGGGGGGGAACACCGGGGAGCTGTTTTTT CASSLRAGGNTGELFF
NA TRBJ2-7 TRBV7-2 NA TGTGCCAGCAGCCCGACTGCCTCCTACGAGCAGTACTTC CASSPTASYEQYF
NA TRBJ2-2 TRBV29-1 NA TGCAGCGTTGAGGTTGGGGGGAACACCGGGGAGCTGTTTTTT CSVEVGGNTGELFF
NA TRBJ2-7 TRBV7-2 NA TGTGCCAGCGGGAGGAGGATGGAGTACGAGCAGTACTTC CASGRRMEYEQYF
few TRBJ2-1 TRBV14 NA TGTGCCAGCAGCCAAGGGGCGGGCCAAGGTCCCTACAATGAGCAGTTCTTC CASSQGAGQGPYNEQFF
NA TRBJ2-7 TRBV5-1 NA TGCGCCAGCAGCTTCCCACAGTTCGGAAGCTACGAGCAGTACTTC CASSFPQFGSYEQYF
few TRBJ2-5 TRBV2 TRBD2 TGTGCCAGCAGTTCGGGGGGGATGTACCAAGAGACCCAGTACTTC CASSSGGMYQETQYF
once TRBJ2-7 TRBV30 NA TGTGCCTGGAGTCTCTCGGGTAGCGAGCAGTACTTC CAWSLSGSEQYF
NA TRBJ1-3 TRBV4-1 NA TGCGCCAGCAGCCAAGATCCAACTGGAAACACCATATATTTT CASSQDPTGNTIYF
NA TRBJ2-7 TRBV28 NA TGTGCCAGCGCGGACGTTACACTTGCCTACGAGCAGTACTTC CASADVTLAYEQYF
NA TRBJ1-2 TRBV4-3 NA TGCGCCAGCAGCCAAGCCGGGCTAGGCTATGGCTACACCTTC CASSQAGLGYGYTF
NA TRBJ2-5 TRBV14 TRBD1 TGTGCCAGCAGCCAAAAGAACAGGGGGCGACAAGAGACCCAGTACTTC CASSQKNRGRQETQYF
few TRBJ1-6 TRBV29-1 NA TGCAGCGTTGGGAGCTCCTATAATTCACCCCTCCACTTT CSVGSSYNSPLHF
few TRBJ2-1 TRBV5-6 NA TGTGCCAGCAGCTCTATTACCGTCCAAGCCTACAATGAGCAGTTCTTC CASSSITVQAYNEQFF
few TRBJ1-2 TRBV5-5 NA TGTGCCAGCAGCCGACAGAGCTACTATGGCTACACCTTC CASSRQSYYGYTF
few TRBJ2-5 TRBV29-1 NA TGCAGCGTTCGAAGAAAACTAGTCCCAGAGACCCAGTACTTC CSVRRKLVPETQYF
NA TRBJ1-2 TRBV29-1 TRBD1 TGCAGCGTTGACCCGGACAGGGAGGGCGGCTACACCTTC CSVDPDREGGYTF
NA TRBJ2-2 TRBV23-1 TRBD2 TGCGCCAGCAGTCAATCCGGACAGGGACTAGCGGGGAAGAACACCGGGGAGCTGTTTTTT CASSQSGQGLAGKNTGELFF
NA TRBJ1-2 TRBV29-1 TRBD1 TGCAGCGCATCCCGGGACAGCGCTTCCTATGGCTACACCTTC CSASRDSASYGYTF
NA TRBJ2-1 TRBV7-3 TRBD2 TGTGCCAGCAGCTTAATGGGAGCGGGGGACAACAATGAGCAGTTCTTC CASSLMGAGDNNEQFF
NA TRBJ1-2 TRBV29-1 NA TGCAGCGTGGATCGAAACTATGGCTACACCTTC CSVDRNYGYTF
NA TRBJ2-1 TRBV29-1 NA TGCAGCGTCGACAGAGCCTCCTACAATGAGCAGTTCTTC CSVDRASYNEQFF
NA TRBJ1-1 TRBV29-1 TRBD1 TGCAGCGCTTCGACAGGGGTGGGCACTGAAGCTTTCTTT CSASTGVGTEAFF
NA TRBJ1-2 TRBV29-1 NA TGCAGCGTTGTGTCTTCGTACGGGGTGGTTGGCTACACCTTC CSVVSSYGVVGYTF
NA TRBJ2-7 TRBV7-6 NA TGTGCCAGCAGGTCCGGGGGAAGCTCCTACGAGCAGTACTTC CASRSGGSSYEQYF
once TRBJ2-7 TRBV5-1 NA TGCGCCAGCAGCTTGAGACAAACCTCCTACGAGCAGTACTTC CASSLRQTSYEQYF
NA TRBJ2-3 TRBV29-1 TRBD1 TGCAGCGTTGAAGACTGGACAGGGAACACAGATACGCAGTATTTT CSVEDWTGNTDTQYF
NA TRBJ1-1 TRBV28 NA TGTGCCAGCAGCCGTGCCGCTGAAGCTTTCTTT CASSRAAEAFF
NA TRBJ2-5 TRBV28 NA TGTGCCAGCAGCAACACCCCGGGAACCCAAGAGACCCAGTACTTC CASSNTPGTQETQYF
NA TRBJ2-7 TRBV30 TRBD2 TGTGCCGGAGCGGGAGGGATCTACGAGCAGTACTTC CAGAGGIYEQYF
NA TRBJ2-7 TRBV30 NA TGTGCCTGGACGGGGGCGACTATGCCTACCTACGAGCAGTACTTC CAWTGATMPTYEQYF
NA TRBJ2-3 TRBV27 NA TGTGCCAGCAGTTTGGCAGGCACAGATACGCAGTATTTT CASSLAGTDTQYF
NA TRBJ1-5 TRBV30 NA TGTGCCTGGTCCGGCGGGGGAAGCAATCAGCCCCAGCATTTT CAWSGGGSNQPQHF
NA TRBJ2-7 TRBV6-1 NA TGTGCCAGCAGTGAAGATCGTGGCTACTACGAGCAGTACTTC CASSEDRGYYEQYF
NA TRBJ2-7 TRBV6-5 TRBD1 TGTGCCAGCAGTTACGGTCTACAGGGGAGCTCCTACGAGCAGTACTTC CASSYGLQGSSYEQYF
NA TRBJ1-2 TRBV11-2 NA TGTGCCAGCAGCCCCTCGGGGATTAACTATGGCTACACCTTC CASSPSGINYGYTF
few TRBJ1-2 TRBV2 NA TGTGCCAGCAGTGCGGACTCCAATCCCCTGGGGGGCTACACCTTC CASSADSNPLGGYTF
NA TRBJ2-7 TRBV20-1 NA TGCAGTGCTAGGTTGGACGAGCAGTACTTC CSARLDEQYF
few TRBJ2-1 TRBV21-1 NA TGTGCCGGGCTCGACTACAATGAGCAGTTCTTC CAGLDYNEQFF
NA TRBJ2-1 TRBV7-3 TRBD2 TGTGCCAGCGGCTTTGACGTAGCGGGAGGGCCAAAAGAGGATGAGCAGTTCTTC CASGFDVAGGPKEDEQFF
NA TRBJ1-2 TRBV29-1 TRBD1 TGCAGCGTTGGGGGACAGAACTATGGCTACACCTTC CSVGGQNYGYTF
NA TRBJ2-7 TRBV7-2 TRBD2 TGTGCCAGCAGCTTGTGGCTAGCGGAGAGCTCCTACGAGCAGTACTTC CASSLWLAESSYEQYF
NA TRBJ2-5 TRBV5-1 NA TGCGCCAGCAGCTTTATTCCCGTAAAGGGCATACGGACCCAGTACTTC CASSFIPVKGIRTQYF
NA TRBJ2-1 TRBV7-2 NA TGCGCCAGCAGCCAAGAGAAGCAGACCTTCTACAATGAGCAGTTCTTC CASSQEKQTFYNEQFF
NA TRBJ1-2 TRBV28 NA TGTGCCAGCACCCCCAGCCTCGGGGCAAACTATGGCTACACCTTC CASTPSLGANYGYTF
few TRBJ1-1 TRBV29-1 NA TGCAGCAGTAGGGGGGCCGGTAGTCCTCTCGAAGCTTTCTTT CSSRGAGSPLEAFF